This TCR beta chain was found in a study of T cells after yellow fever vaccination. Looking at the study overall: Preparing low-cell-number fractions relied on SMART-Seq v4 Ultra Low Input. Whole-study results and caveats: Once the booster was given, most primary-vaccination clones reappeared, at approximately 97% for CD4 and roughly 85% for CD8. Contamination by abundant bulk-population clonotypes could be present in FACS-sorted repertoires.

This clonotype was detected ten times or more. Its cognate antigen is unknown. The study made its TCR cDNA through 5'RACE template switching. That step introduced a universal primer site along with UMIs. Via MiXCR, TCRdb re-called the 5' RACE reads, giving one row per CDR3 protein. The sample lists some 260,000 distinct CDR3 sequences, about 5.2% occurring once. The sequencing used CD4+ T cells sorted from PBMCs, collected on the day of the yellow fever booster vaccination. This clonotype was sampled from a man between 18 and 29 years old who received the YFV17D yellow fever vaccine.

This CDR3 is CASEQGGNPVAFF. Written as DNA, the CDR3 is TGTGCCAGCGAACAGGGGGGAAATCCGGTCGCTTTCTTT. V usage is TRBV7-2 and J usage is TRBJ1-1, with TRBD1 matching over 8 bases. Germline lookup yields CDR1 SGHTA and CDR2 FQGNSA. The CDR3 consists of 13 residues. The V segment lost 8 bases and the J segment 11 bases; nucleotides outside the gene matches: 13.